The 10 T cell receptor beta chains below come from one sample, sequenced in a study of cytotoxic CD8 clonotypes in ibrutinib-treated CLL. Sequenced by immunoSEQ multiplex PCR; TCRdb stores in-frame clones only, minus some. Of 270,000 or so clones listed, around 69% are singletons. The material was PBMCs, obtained at disease progression, from a patient treated with ibrutinib. These receptors were taken from a human donor with chronic lymphocytic leukemia.

This chain uses TRBV15 with TRBJ1-2; the D gene is possibly TRBD1 (5 bases). CDR3 length: 15 amino acids. In germline, CDR1 is LNHNV, CDR2 YYDKDF (reference sequence). V was pared by 1 base and J by 4 bases, with 13 bases between. The CDR3 coding sequence is TGTGCCACCAGCAGAGGTGGGGCACCTTCCTATGGCTACACCTTC. It translates to CATSRGGAPSYGYTF.

This chain uses TRBV5-6 with TRBJ1-5, with TRBD1 matching 8 bases. The CDR3 has 13 amino acids. With V trimmed by 1 base and J by 6 bases, 0 bases remained unmatched. Germline V gene data show CDR1 as SGHDT and CDR2 as YYEEEE. CDR3 nucleotides: TGTGCCAGCAGCTTGCAGGGGGCTCAGCCCCAGCATTTT. As protein: CASSLQGAQPQHF.

The V and J genes are TRBV9 and TRBJ2-1; 12 bases map to TRBD2. The CDR3 is made up of 16 amino acids. The V gene end was trimmed by 3 bases and the J gene end by 6 bases; junction bases not matched to a gene: 7. Germline lookup yields CDR1 SGDLS and CDR2 YYNGEE. In nucleotides, the CDR3 is TGTGCCAGCAGCGCCGTTCTAGCGGGGGGGCTCAATGAGCAGTTCTTC. Translating it yields CASSAVLAGGLNEQFF.

The rearrangement uses TRBV7-9 and TRBJ1-4; 7 bases fit TRBD1. Losses at the gene ends were 5 bases for V and 6 bases for J; bases not matched to a gene: 9. Germline V CDR1 and CDR2: SEHNR, FQNEAQ (reference sequence). The CDR3 spans 15 residues. CDR3 sequence reads: CASSPPGRGDEKLFF. The CDR3 DNA reads as TGTGCCAGCAGCCCTCCGGGCAGGGGGGATGAAAAACTGTTTTTT.

The chain is built from TRBV28 and TRBJ2-3; 13 positions agree with TRBD2. The CDR3 is 16 residues long. Germline CDR1 reads MDHEN; CDR2 reads SYDVKM. The V and J ends lost 2 bases and 4 bases, in that order; junction bases with no gene match: 3. The CDR3: CASSLGLAGDPDTQYF. CDR3 bases: TGTGCCAGCAGTTTAGGACTAGCGGGAGACCCAGATACGCAGTATTTT.

Concerning this clone itself: This may come from a read error, since a much larger clone is one base off. In the same sample, other DNA sequences code for this CDR3. This rearrangement joins TRBV7-2 to TRBJ2-5; D call uncertain. The V end was cut by 1 base, the J end by 5 bases, with 2 bases between. This CDR3 contains 11 residues. In germline, CDR1 is SGHTA, CDR2 FQGNSA. The CDR3 bases are TGTGCCAGCAGCTTAGTGGAGACCCAGTACTTC. It encodes CASSLVETQYF.

The chain joins TRBV27 to TRBJ1-6, with D possibly being TRBD1 (5 bases). This CDR3 is 13 amino acids long. Germline V gene sequence: CDR1 MNHEY, CDR2 SMNVEV (reference sequence). V was cut by 5 bases and J by 9 bases, with 11 bases left in between. The CDR3 sequence is CASSPSGGSPLHF. DNA of the CDR3: TGTGCCAGCAGTCCCTCGGGGGGTTCACCCCTCCACTTT.

This chain joins TRBV19 and TRBJ2-1, with 14 bases matching TRBD2. V shed 4 bases, J shed 9 bases, and the junction held 5 bases outside the gene matches. The CDR3 has 15 residues. The germline V gene has CDR1 LNHDA and CDR2 SQIVND (reference sequence). CDR3 amino acids: CASSRTSGGTAEQFF. The DNA for the CDR3 is TGTGCCAGTAGTAGGACTAGCGGGGGGACCGCTGAGCAGTTCTTC. Filled out from reference TRBV19 and TRBJ2-1, the complete variable domain reads DGGITQSPKYLFRKEGQNVTLSCEQNLNHDAMYWYRQDPGQGLRLIYYSQIVNDFQKGDIAEGYSVSREKKESFPLTVTSAQKNPTAFYLCASSRTSGGTAEQFFGPGTRLTVL.

The genes are TRBV6-4 and TRBJ1-1, with unresolved D. Trimming took off 10 bases at V and 10 bases at J, with 22 bases between the two ends. The CDR3 length is 13 residues. Germline assignment: CDR1 MRHNA and CDR2 SNTAGT. The CDR3 DNA reads TGTGCCATCCCCCGGGCTCCGGCGGGGAGAGCTTTCTTT. It codes for CAIPRAPAGRAFF.

This clone was seen more than once but under ten times. V gene TRBV5-1 combines with J gene TRBJ2-5; 7 positions match TRBD2. There are 13 residues in the CDR3. J gave up 6 bases and V 0 bases, and 2 bases lay outside the gene matches. Germline CDR1 reads SGHRS; CDR2 reads YFSETQ. CDR3 DNA: TGCGCCAGCAGCTTGGGGGAGGGCCAGACCCAGTACTTC. This codes for CASSLGEGQTQYF.